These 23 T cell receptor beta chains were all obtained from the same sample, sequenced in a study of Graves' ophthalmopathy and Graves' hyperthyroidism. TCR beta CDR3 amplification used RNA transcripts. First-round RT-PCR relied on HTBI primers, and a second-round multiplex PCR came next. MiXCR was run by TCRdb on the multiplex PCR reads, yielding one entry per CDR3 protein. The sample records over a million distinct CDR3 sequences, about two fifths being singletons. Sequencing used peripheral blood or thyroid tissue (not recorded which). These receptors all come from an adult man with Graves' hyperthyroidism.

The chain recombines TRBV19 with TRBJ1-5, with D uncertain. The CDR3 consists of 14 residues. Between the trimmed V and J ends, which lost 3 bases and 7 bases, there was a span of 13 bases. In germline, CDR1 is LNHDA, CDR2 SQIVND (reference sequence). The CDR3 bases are TGTGCCAGTAGTATCGACCCCGAAGGCCAGCCCCAGCATTTT. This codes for CASSIDPEGQPQHF. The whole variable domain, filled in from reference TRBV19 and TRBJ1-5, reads DGGITQSPKYLFRKEGQNVTLSCEQNLNHDAMYWYRQDPGQGLRLIYYSQIVNDFQKGDIAEGYSVSREKKESFPLTVTSAQKNPTAFYLCASSIDPEGQPQHFGDGTRLSIL.

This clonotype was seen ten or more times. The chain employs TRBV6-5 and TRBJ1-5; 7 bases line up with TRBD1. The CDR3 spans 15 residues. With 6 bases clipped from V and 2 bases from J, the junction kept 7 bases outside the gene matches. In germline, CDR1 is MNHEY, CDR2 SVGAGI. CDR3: CASRRRGTGNQPQHF. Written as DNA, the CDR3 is TGTGCCAGCAGACGCAGGGGGACGGGCAATCAGCCCCAGCATTTT.

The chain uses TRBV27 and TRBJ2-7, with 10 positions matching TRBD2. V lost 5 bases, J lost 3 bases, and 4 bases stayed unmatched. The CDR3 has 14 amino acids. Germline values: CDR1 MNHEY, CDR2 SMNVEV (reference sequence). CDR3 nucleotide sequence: TGTGCCAGCAGTGTACAGCGGGGGGGCTACGAGCAGTACTTC. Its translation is CASSVQRGGYEQYF.

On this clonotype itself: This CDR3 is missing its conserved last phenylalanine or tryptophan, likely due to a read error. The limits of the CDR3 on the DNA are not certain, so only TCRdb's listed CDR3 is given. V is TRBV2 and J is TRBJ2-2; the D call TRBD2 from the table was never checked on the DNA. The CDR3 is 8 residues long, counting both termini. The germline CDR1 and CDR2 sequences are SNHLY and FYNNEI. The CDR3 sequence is CASSGEGS.

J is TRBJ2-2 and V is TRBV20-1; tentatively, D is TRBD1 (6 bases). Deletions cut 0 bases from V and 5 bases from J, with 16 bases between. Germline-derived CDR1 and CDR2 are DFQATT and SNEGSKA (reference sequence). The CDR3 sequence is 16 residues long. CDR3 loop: CSARDPTGPGTGELFF. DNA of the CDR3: TGCAGTGCTAGAGATCCGACAGGTCCGGGGACCGGGGAGCTGTTTTTT.

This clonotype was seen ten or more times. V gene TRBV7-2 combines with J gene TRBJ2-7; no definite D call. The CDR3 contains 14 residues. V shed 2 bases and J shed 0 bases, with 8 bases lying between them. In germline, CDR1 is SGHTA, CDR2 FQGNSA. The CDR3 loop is CASSLSAHSYEQYF. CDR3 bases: TGTGCCAGCAGCTTAAGCGCCCACTCCTACGAGCAGTACTTC.

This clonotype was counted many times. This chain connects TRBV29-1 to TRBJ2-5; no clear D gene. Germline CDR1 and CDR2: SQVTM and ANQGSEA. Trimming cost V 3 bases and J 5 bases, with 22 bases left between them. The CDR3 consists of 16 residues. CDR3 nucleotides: TGCAGCGTTGACCTTGGGGAACAAGCCTCCCAGGAGACCCAGTACTTC. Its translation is CSVDLGEQASQETQYF.

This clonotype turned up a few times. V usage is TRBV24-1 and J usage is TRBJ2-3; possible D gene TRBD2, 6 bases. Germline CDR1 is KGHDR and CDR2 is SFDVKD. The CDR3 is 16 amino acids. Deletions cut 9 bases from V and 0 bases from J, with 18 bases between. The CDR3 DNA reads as TGTGCCACCGGAGGTCATGGCGGGACTAGCACAGATACGCAGTATTTT. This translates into CATGGHGGTSTDTQYF.

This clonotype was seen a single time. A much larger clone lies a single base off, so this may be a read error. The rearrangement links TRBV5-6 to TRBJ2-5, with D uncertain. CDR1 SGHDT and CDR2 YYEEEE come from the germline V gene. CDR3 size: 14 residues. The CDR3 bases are TGTGCCAGTAGCTATGGGTTGAGCCGAGAGACCCAGTACTTC. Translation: CASSYGLSRETQYF.

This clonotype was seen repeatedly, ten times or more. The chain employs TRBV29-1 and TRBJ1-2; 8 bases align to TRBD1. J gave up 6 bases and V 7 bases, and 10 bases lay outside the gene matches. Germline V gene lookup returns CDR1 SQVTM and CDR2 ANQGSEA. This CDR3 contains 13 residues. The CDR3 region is CSAGPRGRDGYTF. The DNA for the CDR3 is TGCAGCGCTGGACCCAGGGGGCGGGATGGCTACACCTTC.

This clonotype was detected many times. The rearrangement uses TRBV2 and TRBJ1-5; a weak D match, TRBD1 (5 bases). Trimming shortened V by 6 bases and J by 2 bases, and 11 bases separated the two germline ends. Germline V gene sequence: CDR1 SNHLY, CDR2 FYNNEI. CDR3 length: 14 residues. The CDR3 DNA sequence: TGTGCCAGCAGCGCAGGGTTCCGCAATCAGCCCCAGCATTTT. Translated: CASSAGFRNQPQHF.

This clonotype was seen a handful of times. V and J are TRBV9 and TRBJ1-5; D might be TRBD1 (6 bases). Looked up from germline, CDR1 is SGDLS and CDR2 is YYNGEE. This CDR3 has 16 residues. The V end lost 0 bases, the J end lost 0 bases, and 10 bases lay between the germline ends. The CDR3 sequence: CASSVAQGYSNQPQHF. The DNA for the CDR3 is TGTGCCAGCAGCGTAGCCCAGGGGTATAGCAATCAGCCCCAGCATTTT. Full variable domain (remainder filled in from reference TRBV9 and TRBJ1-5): DSGVTQTPKHLITATGQRVTLRCSPRSGDLSVYWYQQSLDQGLQFLIQYYNGEERAKGNILERFSAQQFPDLHSELNLSSLELGDSALYFCASSVAQGYSNQPQHFGDGTRLSIL.

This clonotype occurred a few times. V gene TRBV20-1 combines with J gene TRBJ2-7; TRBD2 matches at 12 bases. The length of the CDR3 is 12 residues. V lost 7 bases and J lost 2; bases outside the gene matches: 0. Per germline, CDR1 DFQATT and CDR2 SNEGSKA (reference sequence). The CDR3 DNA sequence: TGCAGTGGGACTAGCGGGACCTACGAGCAGTACTTC. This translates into CSGTSGTYEQYF.

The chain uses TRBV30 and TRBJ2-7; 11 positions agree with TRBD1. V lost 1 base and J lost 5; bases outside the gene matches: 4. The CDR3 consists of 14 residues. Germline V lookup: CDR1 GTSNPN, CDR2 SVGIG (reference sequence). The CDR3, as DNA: TGTGCCTGGAGTGCCGGACAGGGGGCCCACGAGCAGTACTTC. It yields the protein CAWSAGQGAHEQYF.

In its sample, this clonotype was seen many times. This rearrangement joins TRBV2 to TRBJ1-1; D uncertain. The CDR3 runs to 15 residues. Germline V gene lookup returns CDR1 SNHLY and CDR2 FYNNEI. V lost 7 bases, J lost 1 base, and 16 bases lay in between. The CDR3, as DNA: TGTGCCAGCACCATGTCTGGGTCTAGGAACACTGAAGCTTTCTTT. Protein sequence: CASTMSGSRNTEAFF.

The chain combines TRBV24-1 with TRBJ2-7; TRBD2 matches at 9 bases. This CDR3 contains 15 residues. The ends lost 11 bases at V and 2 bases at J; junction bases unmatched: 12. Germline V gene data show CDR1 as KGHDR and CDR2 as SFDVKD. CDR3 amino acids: CASSPRREGTYEQYF. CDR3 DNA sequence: TGTGCCAGCTCACCACGGCGGGAGGGGACCTACGAGCAGTACTTC.

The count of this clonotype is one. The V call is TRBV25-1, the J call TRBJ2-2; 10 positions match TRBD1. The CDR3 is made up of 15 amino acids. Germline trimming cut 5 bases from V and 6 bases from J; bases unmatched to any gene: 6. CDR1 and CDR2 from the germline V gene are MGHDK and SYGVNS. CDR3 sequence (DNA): TGTGCCAGCAGTCCTCGGACAGGGGGACCCGGGGAGCTGTTTTTT. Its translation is CASSPRTGGPGELFF.

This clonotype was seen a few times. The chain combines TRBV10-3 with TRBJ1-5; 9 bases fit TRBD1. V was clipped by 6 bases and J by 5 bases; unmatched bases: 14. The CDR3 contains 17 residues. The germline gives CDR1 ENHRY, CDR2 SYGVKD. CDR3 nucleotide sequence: TGTGCCATCAGACTCCCCTTCCCGGGACAGGGCGATCAGCCCCAGCATTTT. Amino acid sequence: CAIRLPFPGQGDQPQHF.

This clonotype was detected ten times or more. CDR3 region: CSSLLGTGDLYTF. For the CDR3, the DNA is TGCAGCAGCCTCTTGGGGACAGGAGACCTCTACACCTTC. V and J are TRBV29-1 and TRBJ1-2; 8 bases map to TRBD1. CDR3 length: 13 amino acids. V was clipped by 8 bases and J by 10 bases; unmatched bases: 15. Germline V gene lookup returns CDR1 SQVTM and CDR2 ANQGSEA.

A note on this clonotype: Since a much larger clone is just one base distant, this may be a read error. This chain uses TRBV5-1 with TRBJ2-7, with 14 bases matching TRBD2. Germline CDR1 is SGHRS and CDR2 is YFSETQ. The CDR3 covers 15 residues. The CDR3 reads CAGSFGLAGGNEQYF. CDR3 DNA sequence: TGCGCCGGCAGCTTTGGACTAGCGGGAGGTAACGAGCAGTACTTC.

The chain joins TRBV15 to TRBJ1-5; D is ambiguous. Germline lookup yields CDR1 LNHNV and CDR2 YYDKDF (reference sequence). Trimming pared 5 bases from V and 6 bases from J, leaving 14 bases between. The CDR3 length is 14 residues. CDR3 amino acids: CATSPGLMAQPQHF. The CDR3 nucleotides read TGTGCCACCAGCCCGGGCCTTATGGCTCAGCCCCAGCATTTT.

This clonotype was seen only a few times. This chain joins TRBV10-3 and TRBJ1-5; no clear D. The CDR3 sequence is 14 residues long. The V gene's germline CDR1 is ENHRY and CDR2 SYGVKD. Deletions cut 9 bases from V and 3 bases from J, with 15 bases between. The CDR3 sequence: CAIGDTKDNQPQHF. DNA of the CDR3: TGTGCCATTGGAGACACGAAAGACAATCAGCCCCAGCATTTT.

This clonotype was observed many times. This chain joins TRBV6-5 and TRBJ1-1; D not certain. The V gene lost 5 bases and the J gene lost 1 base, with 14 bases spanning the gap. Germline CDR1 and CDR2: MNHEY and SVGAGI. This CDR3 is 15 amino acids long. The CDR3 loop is CASSLLVNANTEAFF. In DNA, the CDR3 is TGTGCCAGCAGTCTACTAGTCAACGCGAACACTGAAGCTTTCTTT.